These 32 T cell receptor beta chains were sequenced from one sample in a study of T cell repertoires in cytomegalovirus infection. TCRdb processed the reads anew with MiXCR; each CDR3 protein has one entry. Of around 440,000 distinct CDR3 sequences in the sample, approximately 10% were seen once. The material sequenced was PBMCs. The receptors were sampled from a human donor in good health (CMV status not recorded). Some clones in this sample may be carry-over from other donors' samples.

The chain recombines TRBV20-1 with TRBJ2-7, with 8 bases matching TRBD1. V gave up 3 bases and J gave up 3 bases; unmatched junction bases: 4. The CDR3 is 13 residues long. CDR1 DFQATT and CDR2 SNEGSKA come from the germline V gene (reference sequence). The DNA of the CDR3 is TGCAGTGCTAGTCCGGGACAGGACTACGAGCAGTACTTC. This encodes CSASPGQDYEQYF.

CDR3 DNA: TGCGCCAGCAGTCCAGGCAGTACCTCCTACAATGAGCAGTTCTTC. Translated: CASSPGSTSYNEQFF. The V gene is TRBV23-1, the J gene TRBJ2-1; D call uncertain. TRBV23-1 counts as an open reading frame of uncertain function. The CDR3 is 15 residues long. Trimming took 4 bases from V and 0 from J, leaving 10 bases between them.

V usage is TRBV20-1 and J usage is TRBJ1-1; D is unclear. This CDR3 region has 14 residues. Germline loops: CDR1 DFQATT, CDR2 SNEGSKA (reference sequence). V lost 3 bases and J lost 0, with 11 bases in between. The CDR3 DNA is TGCAGTGCTAGGGCCAGTTCGTTGAACACTGAAGCTTTCTTT. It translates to CSARASSLNTEAFF.

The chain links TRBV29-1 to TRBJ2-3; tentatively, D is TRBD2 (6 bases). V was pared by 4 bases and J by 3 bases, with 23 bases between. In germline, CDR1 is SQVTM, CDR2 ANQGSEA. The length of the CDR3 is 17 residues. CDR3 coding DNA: TGCAGCGTTGGGGGGGAACCGGGCTCCGGCGGTACAGATACGCAGTATTTT. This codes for CSVGGEPGSGGTDTQYF.

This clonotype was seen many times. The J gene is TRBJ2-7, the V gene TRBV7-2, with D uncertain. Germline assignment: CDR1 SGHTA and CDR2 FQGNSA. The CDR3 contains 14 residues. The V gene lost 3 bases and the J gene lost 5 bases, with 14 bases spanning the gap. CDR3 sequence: CASSLAPPINEQYF. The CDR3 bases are TGTGCCAGCAGCTTGGCACCCCCCATCAACGAGCAGTACTTC.

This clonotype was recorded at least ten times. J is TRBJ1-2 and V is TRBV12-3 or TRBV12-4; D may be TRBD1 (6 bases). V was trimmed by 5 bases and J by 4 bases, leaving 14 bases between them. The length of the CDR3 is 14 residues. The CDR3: CASSPRDTIYGYTF. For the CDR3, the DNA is TGTGCCAGCAGTCCTCGGGACACCATCTATGGCTACACCTTC.

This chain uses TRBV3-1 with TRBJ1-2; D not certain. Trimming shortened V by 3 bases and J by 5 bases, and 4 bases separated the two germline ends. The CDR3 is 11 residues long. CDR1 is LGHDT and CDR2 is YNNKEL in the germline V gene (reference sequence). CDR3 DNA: TGTGCCAGCAGCCAGCGATATGGCTACACCTTC. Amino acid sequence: CASSQRYGYTF.

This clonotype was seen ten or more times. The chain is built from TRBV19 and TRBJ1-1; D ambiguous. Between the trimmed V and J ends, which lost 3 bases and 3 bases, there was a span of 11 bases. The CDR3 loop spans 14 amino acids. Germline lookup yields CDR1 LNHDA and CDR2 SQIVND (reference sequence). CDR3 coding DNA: TGTGCCAGTAGTATGCTCCATCCGGACACTGAAGCTTTCTTT. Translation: CASSMLHPDTEAFF.

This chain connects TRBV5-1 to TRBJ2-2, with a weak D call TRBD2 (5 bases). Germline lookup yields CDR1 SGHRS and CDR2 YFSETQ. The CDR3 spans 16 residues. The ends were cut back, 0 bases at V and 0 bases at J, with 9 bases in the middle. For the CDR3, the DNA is TGCGCCAGCAGCTTGGTGGGCGGGCCGAACACCGGGGAGCTGTTTTTT. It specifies CASSLVGGPNTGELFF. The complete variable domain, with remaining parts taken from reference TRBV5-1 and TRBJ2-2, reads KAGVTQTPRYLIKTRGQQVTLSCSPISGHRSVSWYQQTPGQGLQFLFEYFSETQRNKGNFPGRFSGRQFSNSRSEMNVSTLELGDSALYLCASSLVGGPNTGELFFGEGSRLTVL.

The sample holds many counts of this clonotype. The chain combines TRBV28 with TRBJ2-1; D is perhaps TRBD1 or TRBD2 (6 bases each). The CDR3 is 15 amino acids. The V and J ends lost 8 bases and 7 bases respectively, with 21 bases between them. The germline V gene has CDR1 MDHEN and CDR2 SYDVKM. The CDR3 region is CASLPEGRRGNEQFF. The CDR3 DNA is TGTGCCAGCCTACCAGAGGGGCGGAGGGGGAATGAGCAGTTCTTC.

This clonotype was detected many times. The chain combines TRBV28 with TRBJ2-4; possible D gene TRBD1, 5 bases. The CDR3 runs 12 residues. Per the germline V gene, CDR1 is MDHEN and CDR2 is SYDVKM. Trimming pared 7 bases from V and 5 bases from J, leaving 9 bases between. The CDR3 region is CASTTAENIQYF. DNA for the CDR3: TGTGCCAGCACGACAGCTGAAAACATTCAGTACTTC.

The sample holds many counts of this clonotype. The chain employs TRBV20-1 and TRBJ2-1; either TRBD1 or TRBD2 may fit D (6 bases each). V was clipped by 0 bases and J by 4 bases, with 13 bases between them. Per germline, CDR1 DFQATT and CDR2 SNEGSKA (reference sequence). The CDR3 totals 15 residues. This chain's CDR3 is CSARDFGGGYNEQFF. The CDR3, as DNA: TGCAGTGCTAGAGATTTCGGAGGGGGGTACAATGAGCAGTTCTTC.

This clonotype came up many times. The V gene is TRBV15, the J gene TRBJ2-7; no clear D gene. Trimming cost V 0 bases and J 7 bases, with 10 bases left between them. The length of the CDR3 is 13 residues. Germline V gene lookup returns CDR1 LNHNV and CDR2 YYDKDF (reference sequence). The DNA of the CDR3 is TGTGCCACCAGCAGAGATGTAGGGTTTGAGCAGTACTTC. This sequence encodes CATSRDVGFEQYF.

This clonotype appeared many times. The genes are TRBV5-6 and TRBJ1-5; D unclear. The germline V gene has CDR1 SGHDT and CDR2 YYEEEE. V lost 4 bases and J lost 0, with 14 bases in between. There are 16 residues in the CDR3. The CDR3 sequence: CASSLSGLSSNQPQHF. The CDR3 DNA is TGTGCCAGCAGCCTATCAGGCCTCTCTAGCAATCAGCCCCAGCATTTT.

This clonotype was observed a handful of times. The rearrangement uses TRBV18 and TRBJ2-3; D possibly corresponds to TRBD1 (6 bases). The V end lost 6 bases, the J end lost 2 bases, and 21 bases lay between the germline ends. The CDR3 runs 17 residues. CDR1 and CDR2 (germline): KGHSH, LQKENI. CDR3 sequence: CASSLWETGPNTDTQYF. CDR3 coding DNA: TGTGCCAGCTCCCTATGGGAGACAGGACCTAACACAGATACGCAGTATTTT.

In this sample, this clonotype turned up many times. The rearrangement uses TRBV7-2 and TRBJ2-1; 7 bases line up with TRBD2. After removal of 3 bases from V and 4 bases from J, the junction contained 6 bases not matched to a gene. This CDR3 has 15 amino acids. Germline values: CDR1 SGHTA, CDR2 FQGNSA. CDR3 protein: CASSFRREQYNEQFF. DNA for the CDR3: TGTGCCAGCAGCTTCAGGCGGGAGCAGTACAATGAGCAGTTCTTC.

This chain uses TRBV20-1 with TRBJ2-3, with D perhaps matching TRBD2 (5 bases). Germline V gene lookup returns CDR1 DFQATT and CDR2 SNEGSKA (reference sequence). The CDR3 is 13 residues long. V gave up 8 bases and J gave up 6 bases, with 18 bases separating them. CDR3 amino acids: CSPYEGVGDTQYF. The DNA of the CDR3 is TGCAGTCCCTACGAGGGAGTGGGGGATACGCAGTATTTT.

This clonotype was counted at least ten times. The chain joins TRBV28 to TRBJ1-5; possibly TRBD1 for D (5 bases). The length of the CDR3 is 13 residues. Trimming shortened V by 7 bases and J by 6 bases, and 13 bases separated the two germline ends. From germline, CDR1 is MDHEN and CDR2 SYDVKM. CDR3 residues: CASITGALQPQHF. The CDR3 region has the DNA TGTGCCAGCATAACCGGGGCTCTTCAGCCCCAGCATTTT. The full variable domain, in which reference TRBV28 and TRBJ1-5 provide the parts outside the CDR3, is DVKVTQSSRYLVKRTGEKVFLECVQDMDHENMFWYRQDPGLGLRLIYFSYDVKMKEKGDIPEGYSVSREKKERFSLILESASTNQTSMYLCASITGALQPQHFGDGTRLSIL.

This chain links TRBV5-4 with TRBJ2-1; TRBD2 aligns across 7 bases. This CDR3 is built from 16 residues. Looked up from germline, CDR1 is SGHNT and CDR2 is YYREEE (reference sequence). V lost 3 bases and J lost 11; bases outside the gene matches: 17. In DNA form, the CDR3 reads TGTGCCAGCAGCTCGGTGGGAGGGAGGGCTAAGGCTAAGCAGTTCTTC. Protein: CASSSVGGRAKAKQFF.

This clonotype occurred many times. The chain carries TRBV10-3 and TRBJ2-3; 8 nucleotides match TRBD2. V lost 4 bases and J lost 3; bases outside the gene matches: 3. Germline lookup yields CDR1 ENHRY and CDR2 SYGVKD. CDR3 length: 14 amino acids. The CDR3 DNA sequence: TGTGCCATCAGTGCGGCGGGAGGTACAGATACGCAGTATTTT. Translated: CAISAAGGTDTQYF.

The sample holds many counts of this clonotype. DNA of the CDR3: TGTGCCAGCAGTTACTCCCCGCGGTATCAGCTTCGAAGCTCCTACGAGCAGTACTTC. This gives the protein CASSYSPRYQLRSSYEQYF. J is TRBJ2-7 and V is TRBV6-5; D unclear. V shed 0 bases and J shed 0 bases, with 21 bases lying between them. CDR1 and CDR2 from the germline V gene are MNHEY and SVGAGI. This CDR3 spans 19 amino acids.

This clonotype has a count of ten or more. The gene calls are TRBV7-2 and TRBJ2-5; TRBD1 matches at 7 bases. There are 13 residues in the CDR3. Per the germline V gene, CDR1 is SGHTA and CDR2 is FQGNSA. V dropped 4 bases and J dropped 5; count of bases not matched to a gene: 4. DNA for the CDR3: TGTGCCAGCAGCTCTGGACAGGTGGAGACCCAGTACTTC. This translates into CASSSGQVETQYF.

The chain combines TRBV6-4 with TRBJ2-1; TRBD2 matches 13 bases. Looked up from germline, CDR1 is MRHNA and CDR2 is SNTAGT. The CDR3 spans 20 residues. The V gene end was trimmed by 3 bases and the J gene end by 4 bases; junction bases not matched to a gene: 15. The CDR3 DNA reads TGTGCCAGCAGTGAAGGGGGACTAGCGGGACCCCATCGAAGGTACAATGAGCAGTTCTTC. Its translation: CASSEGGLAGPHRRYNEQFF.

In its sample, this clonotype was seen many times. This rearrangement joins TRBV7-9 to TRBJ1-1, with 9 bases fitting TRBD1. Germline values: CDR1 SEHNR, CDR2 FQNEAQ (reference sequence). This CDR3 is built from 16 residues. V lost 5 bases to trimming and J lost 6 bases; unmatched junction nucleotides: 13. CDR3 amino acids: CASSDHTGGFGSEAFF. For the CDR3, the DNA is TGTGCCAGCAGCGATCACACAGGGGGCTTTGGCTCTGAAGCTTTCTTT.

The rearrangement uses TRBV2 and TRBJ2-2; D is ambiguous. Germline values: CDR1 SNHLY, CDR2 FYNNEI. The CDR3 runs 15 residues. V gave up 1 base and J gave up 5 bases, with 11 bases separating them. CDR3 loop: CASSEDLGGTGELFF. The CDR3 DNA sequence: TGTGCCAGCAGTGAAGACCTCGGTGGGACCGGGGAGCTGTTTTTT. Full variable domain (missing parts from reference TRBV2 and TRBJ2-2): EPEVTQTPSHQVTQMGQEVILRCVPISNHLYFYWYRQILGQKVEFLVSFYNNEISEKSEIFDDQFSVERPDGSNFTLKIRSTKLEDSAMYFCASSEDLGGTGELFFGEGSRLTVL.

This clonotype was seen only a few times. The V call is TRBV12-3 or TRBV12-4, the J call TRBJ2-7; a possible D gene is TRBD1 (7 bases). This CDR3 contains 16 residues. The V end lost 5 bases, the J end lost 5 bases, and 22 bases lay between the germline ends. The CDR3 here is CASSAPRGGGIHEQYF. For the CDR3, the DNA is TGTGCCAGCAGTGCCCCCCGAGGGGGCGGGATCCACGAGCAGTACTTC.

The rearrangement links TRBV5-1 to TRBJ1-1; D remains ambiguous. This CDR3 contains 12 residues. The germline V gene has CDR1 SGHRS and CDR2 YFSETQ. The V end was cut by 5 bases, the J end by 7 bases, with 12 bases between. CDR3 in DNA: TGCGCCAGCAGTGTGTCCGGGGTTGAAGCTTTCTTT. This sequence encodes CASSVSGVEAFF. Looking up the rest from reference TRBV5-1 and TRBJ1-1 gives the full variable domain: KAGVTQTPRYLIKTRGQQVTLSCSPISGHRSVSWYQQTPGQGLQFLFEYFSETQRNKGNFPGRFSGRQFSNSRSEMNVSTLELGDSALYLCASSVSGVEAFFGQGTRLTVV.

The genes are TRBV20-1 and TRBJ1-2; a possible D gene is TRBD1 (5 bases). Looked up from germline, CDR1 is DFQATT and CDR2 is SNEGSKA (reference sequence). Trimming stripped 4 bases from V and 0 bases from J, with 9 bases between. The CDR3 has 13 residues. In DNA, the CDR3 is TGCAGTGCTATAACGGGGGCTAACTATGGCTACACCTTC. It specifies CSAITGANYGYTF.

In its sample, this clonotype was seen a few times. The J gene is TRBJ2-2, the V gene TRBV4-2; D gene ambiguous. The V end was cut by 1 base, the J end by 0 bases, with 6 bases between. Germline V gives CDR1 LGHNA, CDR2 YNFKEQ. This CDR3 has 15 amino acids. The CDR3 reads CASSQATPNTGELFF. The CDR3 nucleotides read TGTGCCAGCAGCCAAGCCACCCCGAACACCGGGGAGCTGTTTTTT.

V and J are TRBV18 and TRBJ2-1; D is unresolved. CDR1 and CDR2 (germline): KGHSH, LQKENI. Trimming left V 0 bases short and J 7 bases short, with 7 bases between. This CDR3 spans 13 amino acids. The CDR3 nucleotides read TGTGCCAGCTCACCACCCCCCAGGAATGAGCAGTTCTTC. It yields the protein CASSPPPRNEQFF.

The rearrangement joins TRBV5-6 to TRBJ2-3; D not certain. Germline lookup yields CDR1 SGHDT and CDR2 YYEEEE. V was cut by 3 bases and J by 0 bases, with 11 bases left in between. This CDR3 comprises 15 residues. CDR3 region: CASSWQAISTDTQYF. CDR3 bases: TGTGCCAGCAGCTGGCAAGCGATTAGCACAGATACGCAGTATTTT.

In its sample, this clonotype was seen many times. Written as DNA, the CDR3 is TGTGCCAGCAGTCGGGACAGGGGTTCCGATGAGCAGTTCTTC. Protein: CASSRDRGSDEQFF. The rearrangement uses TRBV2 and TRBJ2-1; 10 nucleotides align to TRBD1. With 5 bases clipped from V and 8 bases from J, the junction kept 6 bases outside the gene matches. The CDR3 loop spans 14 amino acids. From germline, CDR1 is SNHLY and CDR2 FYNNEI. Full variable domain (outside the CDR3, taken from reference TRBV2 and TRBJ2-1): EPEVTQTPSHQVTQMGQEVILRCVPISNHLYFYWYRQILGQKVEFLVSFYNNEISEKSEIFDDQFSVERPDGSNFTLKIRSTKLEDSAMYFCASSRDRGSDEQFFGPGTRLTVL.